The clone carrying this T cell receptor (beta chain) has more than one count but fewer than ten. Its antigen is currently unknown. The source of the sample is a study of response to subunit inactivated influenza vaccine. TCRdb called the RT-PCR reads again in MiXCR, with one record for every CDR3 protein. The sample consists of roughly 520,000 distinct CDR3 sequences, about 25% of them appearing once. V shed 0 bases, J shed 4 bases, and the junction held 19 bases outside the gene matches. This CDR3 spans 20 amino acids. Germline loops: CDR1 MNHEY, CDR2 SVGEGT. Overall study findings and caveats: A suggestion made by the authors is that each seasonal influenza vaccination recruits few new T cells.

This chain links TRBV6-2 or TRBV6-3 with TRBJ2-5; TRBD2 matches 8 bases. The material was CD4+ T cells sorted from PBMCs, obtained more than 4 days after vaccination. This TCR came from a man aged 50-60 years who received an inactivated influenza vaccine. As DNA, the CDR3 is TGTGCCAGCAGTTACTCGTATACAGGGCCGCGCGGGGGGCCAGGAGAGACCCAGTACTTC. This sequence encodes CASSYSYTGPRGGPGETQYF.